The 28 T cell receptor beta chains in this list originate from one sample, sequenced in a study of long-term antiretroviral therapy in people with HIV (dated by TCRdb to the early 2020s). Sequencing of the TRB variable region was done with the immunoSEQ hsTCRB v3.0 assay at survey level resolution. TCRdb holds this immuneACCESS table with in-frame rearrangements only. Some clones are missing; in checked studies, unresolved V genes explain under half, and the rest has no known cause. Recorded for this sample are 20,000 to 25,000 clones; about four fifths of them occurred a single time. The ten largest clones add up to roughly 6.6% of the sample. This specimen consisted of unsorted PBMCs, obtained 1.5 years after starting antiretroviral therapy. The receptors shown here come from a man younger than 45 with HIV.

The chain recombines TRBV27 with TRBJ2-3; D is undetermined. The V gene lost 2 bases and the J gene lost 0 bases, with 9 bases spanning the gap. The CDR3 is 15 residues long. Germline V CDR1 and CDR2: MNHEY, SMNVEV (reference sequence). Here the CDR3 DNA reads TGTGCCAGCAGTTTAGCCCCCTCGAGCACAGATACGCAGTATTTT. The encoded protein is CASSLAPSSTDTQYF.

The chain couples TRBV7-8 to TRBJ1-5; no firm D call. The CDR3 loop spans 15 amino acids. V was cut by 5 bases and J by 6 bases, with 17 bases left in between. The germline V gene encodes CDR1 SGHVS and CDR2 FQNEAQ. CDR3 sequence: CASSPRPDRAQPQHF. The CDR3 DNA follows: TGTGCCAGCAGCCCAAGACCGGATCGGGCTCAGCCCCAGCATTTT.

This rearrangement joins TRBV7-2 to TRBJ2-1; possibly TRBD1 for D (6 bases). The CDR3 consists of 16 residues. With 5 bases removed from V and 2 bases from J, the gap between germline ends came to 16 bases. In germline, CDR1 is SGHTA, CDR2 FQGNSA. CDR3 amino acids: CASSPSTGWAYNEQFF. CDR3 nucleotide sequence: TGTGCCAGCAGCCCCTCAACAGGGTGGGCCTACAATGAGCAGTTCTTC.

For the CDR3, the DNA is TGTGCCAGCAGTTTCCAAAGCTCCTACGAGCAGTACTTC. Translated, it gives CASSFQSSYEQYF. This chain links TRBV27 with TRBJ2-7; D is uncertain. V lost 3 bases and J 0 bases, leaving 6 bases between the germline ends. Germline lookup yields CDR1 MNHEY and CDR2 SMNVEV (reference sequence). CDR3 size: 13 residues.

This sequence joins TRBV5-1 and TRBJ2-7; 8 positions match TRBD2. With 0 bases clipped from V and 4 bases from J, the junction kept 9 bases outside the gene matches. Germline CDR1 SGHRS, CDR2 YFSETQ. The CDR3 contains 16 residues. CDR3 loop: CASSLDSVAGFYEQYF. The CDR3 DNA reads TGCGCCAGCAGCTTGGACTCAGTAGCGGGATTTTACGAGCAGTACTTC.

The V and J genes are TRBV15 and TRBJ2-2; D not certain. Trimming pared 3 bases from V and 3 bases from J, leaving 11 bases between. The CDR3 runs 15 residues. Germline values: CDR1 LNHNV, CDR2 YYDKDF (reference sequence). This chain's CDR3 is CATSRVITDTGELFF. For the CDR3, the DNA is TGTGCCACCAGCAGGGTCATAACAGACACCGGGGAGCTGTTTTTT.

This chain uses TRBV6-6 with TRBJ1-2; 10 bases are a match to TRBD1. V dropped 6 bases and J dropped 8; count of bases not matched to a gene: 6. Germline CDR1 MNHNY, CDR2 SVGAGI (reference sequence). CDR3 size: 13 residues. The CDR3: CASSPGTGVGYTF. The CDR3 region has the DNA TGTGCCAGCAGCCCAGGGACAGGGGTGGGCTACACCTTC.

CDR3 bases: TGTGCCAGCAGCCCGAGGGGGTATAGCAATCAGCCCCAGCATTTT. This translates into CASSPRGYSNQPQHF. J is TRBJ1-5 and V is TRBV7-2, with TRBD1 as a possible D gene (6 bases). Trimming pared 5 bases from V and 0 bases from J, leaving 11 bases between. CDR3 length equals 15 residues. Germline CDR1 SGHTA, CDR2 FQGNSA.

V is TRBV6-6 and J is TRBJ1-2; possible D gene TRBD1, 6 bases. Germline CDR1 and CDR2: MNHNY and SVGAGI (reference sequence). V was clipped by 8 bases and J by 2 bases, with 9 bases between them. The CDR3 runs 12 residues. This CDR3 reads CASGGQNYGYTF. The CDR3 DNA reads TGTGCCAGCGGAGGACAGAACTATGGCTACACCTTC.

This clone is a singleton in its sample. The chain joins TRBV28 to TRBJ2-7; possibly TRBD1 for D (5 bases). The CDR3 has 14 amino acids. Trimming stripped 2 bases from V and 0 bases from J, with 8 bases between. The germline gives CDR1 MDHEN, CDR2 SYDVKM. CDR3 residues: CASSLTGSSYEQYF. As DNA, the CDR3 is TGTGCCAGCAGTTTAACAGGAAGCTCCTACGAGCAGTACTTC.

This clone was found a few times. The rearrangement joins TRBV28 to TRBJ2-3, with D perhaps being TRBD1 or TRBD2 (5 bases each). V lost 4 bases and J lost 0, with 5 bases in between. CDR3 length equals 13 residues. The germline V gene encodes CDR1 MDHEN and CDR2 SYDVKM. The CDR3 loop reads CASSWDSTDTQYF. The CDR3 DNA sequence: TGTGCCAGCAGTTGGGACAGCACAGATACGCAGTATTTT.

The chain recombines TRBV30 with TRBJ1-2, with D maybe TRBD1 (5 bases). V was trimmed by 0 bases and J by 5 bases, leaving 10 bases between them. CDR3 length equals 13 residues. Germline-derived CDR1 and CDR2 are GTSNPN and SVGIG (reference sequence). CDR3 nucleotides: TGTGCCTGGAGTGTCAAGGGGATTTATGGCTACACCTTC. Protein: CAWSVKGIYGYTF.

The gene calls are TRBV4-3 and TRBJ2-3; TRBD2 matches 9 bases. With V trimmed by 1 base and J by 8 bases, 10 bases remained unmatched. Germline loops: CDR1 LGHNA, CDR2 YSLEER. The CDR3 consists of 16 residues. CDR3 nucleotide sequence: TGCGCCAGCAGCCAAGGGCTAGCGGGGCAGCGGGGTACGCAGTATTTT. It specifies CASSQGLAGQRGTQYF.

This clone was counted between two and nine times. The chain has TRBV4-1 and TRBJ2-1, with 8 positions matching TRBD2. Germline lookup yields CDR1 MGHRA and CDR2 YSYEKL. CDR3 length: 16 amino acids. Trimming at V came to 3 bases and at J to 5 bases, leaving 9 bases not matched to a gene. The DNA for the CDR3 is TGCGCCAGCAGCCAGGGACTAGGGTTCTCTGACAATGAGCAGTTCTTC. Translated: CASSQGLGFSDNEQFF.

The rearrangement uses TRBV9 and TRBJ1-1; D remains unclear. CDR3 length: 14 residues. Germline V gene data show CDR1 as SGDLS and CDR2 as YYNGEE. V lost 4 bases to trimming and J lost 1 base, with 11 bases between them. The CDR3 DNA follows: TGTGCCAGCAGCCCTAGACGGACGAACACTGAAGCTTTCTTT. This encodes CASSPRRTNTEAFF.

The chain combines TRBV25-1 with TRBJ2-7; D ambiguous. CDR1 and CDR2 from the germline V gene are MGHDK and SYGVNS. CDR3 length equals 17 residues. Trimming removed 3 bases from V and 4 bases from J, with 22 bases in between. As DNA, the CDR3 is TGTGCCAGCAGTGACCCCCCCCCGGGTCCTATGCGGTACGAGCAGTACTTC. Its translation: CASSDPPPGPMRYEQYF.

J is TRBJ2-7 and V is TRBV7-2; 9 bases align to TRBD1. Germline V gene sequence: CDR1 SGHTA, CDR2 FQGNSA. With V trimmed by 5 bases and J by 1 base, 12 bases remained unmatched. This CDR3 comprises 17 residues. The CDR3 region is CASSPPDGTGRSYEQYF. The CDR3, as DNA: TGTGCCAGCAGCCCCCCCGACGGGACAGGGAGGTCCTACGAGCAGTACTTC.

CDR3 nucleotides: TGTGCCAGCAGTTTAGCAAACAGGGGGCACACAGATACGCAGTATTTT. Translation gives CASSLANRGHTDTQYF. The V call is TRBV28, the J call TRBJ2-3; TRBD1 matches 9 bases. The CDR3 spans 16 residues. The germline CDR1 and CDR2 sequences are MDHEN and SYDVKM. V was clipped by 2 bases and J by 2 bases; unmatched bases: 5.

V gene TRBV2 combines with J gene TRBJ1-2, with TRBD1 matching over 11 bases. The CDR3 runs to 14 residues. V lost 7 bases and J lost 8; bases outside the gene matches: 9. Germline lookup yields CDR1 SNHLY and CDR2 FYNNEI. The DNA of the CDR3 is TGTGCCAGCACCCGGACAGGGGGCGCGGGAGGCTACACCTTC. The encoded protein is CASTRTGGAGGYTF.

This clone was detected once. The V and J genes are TRBV7-3 and TRBJ2-2, with 8 nucleotides matching TRBD1. This CDR3 has 14 amino acids. CDR1 SGHTA and CDR2 FQGTGA come from the germline V gene. V was clipped by 10 bases and J by 5 bases; unmatched bases: 9. CDR3 loop: CATQGAGGTGELFF. Written as DNA, the CDR3 is TGTGCCACCCAGGGGGCTGGCGGGACCGGGGAGCTGTTTTTT.

This chain links TRBV7-6 with TRBJ2-7, with D maybe TRBD2 (6 bases). The CDR3 has 15 amino acids. Deletions cut 5 bases from V and 6 bases from J, with 20 bases between. Germline lookup yields CDR1 SGHVS and CDR2 FNYEAQ. The CDR3 sequence: CASSPLAHVLSEQYF. The CDR3 bases are TGTGCCAGCAGCCCCCTAGCGCACGTTCTGTCCGAGCAGTACTTC.

This clone ranks as medium-sized. This chain connects TRBV19 to TRBJ2-1, with 7 bases lining up with TRBD2. From germline, CDR1 is LNHDA and CDR2 SQIVND (reference sequence). The CDR3 consists of 14 residues. The V gene end was trimmed by 4 bases and the J gene end by 2 bases; junction bases not matched to a gene: 2. This CDR3 reads CASSTGGAYNEQFF. The DNA of the CDR3 is TGTGCCAGTAGTACTGGGGGGGCCTACAATGAGCAGTTCTTC.

The chain recombines TRBV7-9 with TRBJ2-2; D call uncertain. This CDR3 is built from 12 residues. CDR1 is SEHNR and CDR2 is FQNEAQ in the germline V gene (reference sequence). Trimming took off 5 bases at V and 8 bases at J, with 9 bases between the two ends. CDR3 bases: TGTGCCAGCAGCCCGAGTTTGGGGGAGCTGTTTTTT. Its protein product is CASSPSLGELFF.

The V and J genes are TRBV7-8 and TRBJ1-2; tentatively, D is TRBD1 (5 bases). Germline V gene lookup returns CDR1 SGHVS and CDR2 FQNEAQ. The CDR3 has 14 amino acids. The V end was cut by 4 bases, the J end by 2 bases, with 11 bases between. CDR3 in amino acids: CASSSGTGNYGYTF. DNA of the CDR3: TGTGCCAGCAGCTCGGGGACGGGAAACTATGGCTACACCTTC.

The chain has TRBV6-6 and TRBJ2-7, with D uncertain. Trimming stripped 8 bases from V and 13 bases from J, with 18 bases between. This CDR3 contains 11 residues. Germline V gene data show CDR1 as MNHNY and CDR2 as SVGAGI (reference sequence). The CDR3 is CASGELVQTYF. The CDR3 region has the DNA TGTGCCAGCGGGGAACTTGTCCAGACATACTTC.

V and J are TRBV4-3 and TRBJ1-3; D not resolved. V was shortened by 0 bases and J by 2 bases, with 5 bases between the two germline ends. This CDR3 spans 14 amino acids. CDR1 is LGHNA and CDR2 is YSLEER in the germline V gene. The CDR3 DNA follows: TGCGCCAGCAGCCAAGACCTGGCTGGAAACACCATATATTTT. This translates into CASSQDLAGNTIYF.

This rearrangement joins TRBV5-1 to TRBJ1-2, with a weak D call TRBD1 (6 bases). CDR1 is SGHRS and CDR2 is YFSETQ in the germline V gene. Between the trimmed V and J ends, which lost 4 bases and 2 bases, there was a span of 12 bases. This CDR3 is 14 amino acids long. The CDR3 region is CASSPSGENYGYTF. CDR3 nucleotides: TGCGCCAGCAGCCCATCAGGGGAGAACTATGGCTACACCTTC.

This chain connects TRBV9 to TRBJ2-5, with 8 bases that match TRBD2. Germline assignment: CDR1 SGDLS and CDR2 YYNGEE. This CDR3 is 14 amino acids long. The junction had 8 bases not matched to a gene; V was cut back by 3 bases and J by 7 bases. The CDR3 spells CASSATSGGGTQYF. In nucleotides, the CDR3 is TGTGCCAGCAGCGCTACTAGCGGAGGTGGGACCCAGTACTTC.